These 23 T cell receptor beta chains share one sample of origin, sequenced in a study of OX40 agonist ivuxolimab in advanced cancers. Assay used: immunoSEQ multiplex PCR; TCRdb lists only in-frame clones, some missing. The sample shows 60,000 or so clones, over 80% of them seen only once. The sample in question was CD4+ or CD8+ T cells sorted from blood, obtained in a trial of the OX40 agonist ivuxolimab. These receptor sequences come from an adult with an advanced solid tumor such as melanoma, head and neck, liver or kidney cancer.

The V call is TRBV7-3, the J call TRBJ2-3, with 8 bases lining up with TRBD1. With 2 bases clipped from V and 4 bases from J, the junction kept 5 bases outside the gene matches. Germline values: CDR1 SGHTA, CDR2 FQGTGA. The CDR3 has 15 amino acids. The CDR3 loop reads CASSLVTGAPDTQYF. The CDR3 DNA follows: TGTGCCAGCAGCTTAGTGACAGGGGCTCCAGATACGCAGTATTTT.

The CDR3 protein is CAISVRSDSRDYGYTF. The CDR3 bases are TGTGCCATCAGTGTTCGATCGGACAGCCGGGACTATGGCTACACCTTC. The chain combines TRBV10-3 with TRBJ1-2; D perhaps matches TRBD1 (6 bases). The CDR3 is 16 residues long. Trimming shortened V by 4 bases and J by 3 bases, and 18 bases separated the two germline ends. Germline values: CDR1 ENHRY, CDR2 SYGVKD.

The chain links TRBV9 to TRBJ2-7; a possible D gene is TRBD2 (5 bases). Germline CDR1 and CDR2: SGDLS and YYNGEE. V shed 2 bases and J shed 0 bases, with 9 bases lying between them. The CDR3 has 14 amino acids. This CDR3 reads CASSVTGVSYEQYF. The CDR3 coding sequence is TGTGCCAGCAGCGTGACCGGGGTCTCCTACGAGCAGTACTTC.

Only a few counts were recorded for this clone. Relative to the germline gene, one junction end is altered; a read error may explain this. The chain employs TRBV7-7 and TRBJ2-7; perhaps TRBD2 as D (7 bases). The CDR3 is 15 residues long. CDR1 is SSHAT and CDR2 is FNYEAQ in the germline V gene (reference sequence). The CDR3 DNA follows: TGTGCTAGCATCCAAGAGCGGGGACACTCCTACGAGCAGTACTTC. Its translation is CASIQERGHSYEQYF.

The rearrangement uses TRBV28 and TRBJ1-5; maybe TRBD1 (6 bases). Germline CDR1 MDHEN, CDR2 SYDVKM. CDR3 size: 14 residues. The germline V and J ends were trimmed by 3 bases and 7 bases, with 13 bases remaining between them. The CDR3 DNA reads TGTGCCAGCAGTTTCCAAATGGGGGCCCAGCCCCAGCATTTT. This gives the protein CASSFQMGAQPQHF.

CDR3 bases: TGTGCCAGCAGGCTGGATCAAGAGACCCAGTACTTC. Translating gives CASRLDQETQYF. The gene calls are TRBV7-9 and TRBJ2-5; D is uncertain. This CDR3 is 12 amino acids long. Trimming removed 6 bases from V and 2 bases from J, with 7 bases in between. CDR1 and CDR2 (germline): SEHNR, FQNEAQ (reference sequence). The complete variable domain, with remaining parts taken from reference TRBV7-9 and TRBJ2-5, reads DTGVSQNPRHKITKRGQNVTFRCDPISEHNRLYWYRQTLGQGPEFLTYFQNEAQLEKSRLLSDRFSAERPKGSFSTLEIQRTEQGDSAMYLCASRLDQETQYFGPGTRLLVL.

This clone was observed a handful of times. V usage is TRBV7-2 and J usage is TRBJ1-4; a possible D gene is TRBD1 (5 bases). The V gene's germline CDR1 is SGHTA and CDR2 FQGNSA. V lost 5 bases and J 5 bases, leaving 15 bases between the germline ends. The CDR3 has 15 residues. Here the CDR3 DNA reads TGTGCCAGCAGCAGGGACGTAGGACGAAATGAAAAACTGTTTTTT. Its protein is CASSRDVGRNEKLFF.

This rearrangement joins TRBV4-1 to TRBJ1-2; D gene ambiguous. The germline V gene encodes CDR1 MGHRA and CDR2 YSYEKL. The V end was cut by 0 bases, the J end by 0 bases, with 8 bases between. The CDR3 runs to 15 residues. The CDR3 DNA reads TGCGCCAGCAGCCAAGATCGTTGGGCTAACTATGGCTACACCTTC. This encodes CASSQDRWANYGYTF.

The chain employs TRBV6-5 and TRBJ1-2; D remains unclear. Trimming cost V 5 bases and J 4 bases, with 14 bases left between them. The CDR3 covers 14 residues. CDR1 and CDR2 from the germline V gene are MNHEY and SVGAGI. CDR3 sequence: CASSELGGVYGYTF. In DNA form, the CDR3 reads TGTGCCAGCAGTGAACTCGGCGGAGTCTATGGCTACACCTTC.

This clone was recorded a few times. The gene calls are TRBV28 and TRBJ1-1, with D perhaps matching TRBD1 (6 bases). Trimming cost V 5 bases and J 4 bases, with 8 bases left between them. The CDR3 extends over 12 amino acids. CDR1 is MDHEN and CDR2 is SYDVKM in the germline V gene. Here the CDR3 reads CASSGGGTEAFF. The CDR3 DNA follows: TGTGCCAGCAGTGGAGGGGGCACTGAAGCTTTCTTT.

V and J are TRBV18 and TRBJ1-1; 8 bases agree with TRBD1. V was pared by 3 bases and J by 7 bases, with 7 bases of the junction left unmatched. This CDR3 is 14 amino acids long. Germline assignment: CDR1 KGHSH and CDR2 LQKENI. The CDR3 here is CASSPEAGGNEAFF. CDR3 DNA: TGTGCCAGCTCACCCGAGGCAGGGGGCAATGAAGCTTTCTTT.

The chain recombines TRBV7-3 with TRBJ1-1, with D unresolved. This CDR3 region has 14 residues. CDR1 and CDR2 from the germline V gene are SGHTA and FQGTGA. Trimming left V 1 base short and J 2 bases short, with 8 bases between. The CDR3 coding sequence is TGTGCCAGCAGCTTAAACAGTTTTAACACTGAAGCTTTCTTT. Amino acid sequence: CASSLNSFNTEAFF.

The chain links TRBV18 to TRBJ2-7; no clear D. The CDR3 contains 11 residues. CDR1 is KGHSH, CDR2 LQKENI, per germline. The ends were cut back, 6 bases at V and 6 bases at J, with 9 bases in the middle. CDR3 bases: TGTGCCAGCTCCCGGGCCGGCGAGCAGTACTTC. Its translation is CASSRAGEQYF.

CDR3: CSVAEGSNGYTF. In DNA form, the CDR3 reads TGCAGCGTTGCAGAGGGATCTAATGGCTACACCTTC. The chain links TRBV29-1 to TRBJ1-2; D call uncertain. The CDR3 length is 12 residues. Germline-derived CDR1 and CDR2 are SQVTM and ANQGSEA. The V end lost 4 bases, the J end lost 6 bases, and 12 bases lay between the germline ends.

This rearrangement joins TRBV7-2 to TRBJ1-3; no clear D gene. The CDR3 length is 15 residues. V lost 5 bases and J lost 2, with 13 bases in between. Germline CDR1 and CDR2: SGHTA and FQGNSA. The CDR3 spells CASSLQTGPGNTIYF. CDR3 in DNA: TGTGCCAGCAGCCTCCAGACGGGCCCTGGAAACACCATATATTTT.

This clone has only a few counts. DNA of the CDR3: TGTGCCAGCAGCTTGGGCCAGGGGACCTATAATTCACCCCTCCACTTT. Translated: CASSLGQGTYNSPLHF. The genes are TRBV5-5 and TRBJ1-6; the D gene is possibly TRBD1 (6 bases). CDR1 and CDR2 from the germline V gene are SGHKS and YYEKEE (reference sequence). V lost 0 bases, J lost 2 bases, and 9 bases lay in between. The CDR3 totals 16 residues.

The chain is built from TRBV5-4 and TRBJ2-3; D is uncertain. Between the trimmed V and J ends, which lost 1 base and 4 bases, there was a span of 4 bases. Germline V gives CDR1 SGHNT, CDR2 YYREEE (reference sequence). The CDR3 sequence is 12 residues long. This CDR3 reads CASSLPPDTQYF. The CDR3 nucleotides are TGTGCCAGCAGCTTGCCACCAGATACGCAGTATTTT.

The J gene is TRBJ1-2, the V gene TRBV9, with unresolved D. The CDR3 runs 12 residues. The V gene's germline CDR1 is SGDLS and CDR2 YYNGEE. The V end was cut by 0 bases, the J end by 4 bases, with 4 bases between. The CDR3 sequence: CASSVDGYGYTF. CDR3 bases: TGTGCCAGCAGCGTAGATGGCTATGGCTACACCTTC.

The V gene is TRBV11-2, the J gene TRBJ2-5; D uncertain. The germline V and J ends were trimmed by 5 bases and 5 bases, with 9 bases remaining between them. This CDR3 region has 12 residues. CDR1 SGHAT and CDR2 FQNNGV come from the germline V gene. The CDR3 sequence: CASSPTVETQYF. The CDR3 DNA follows: TGTGCCAGCAGCCCTACTGTTGAGACCCAGTACTTC.

This chain uses TRBV6-1 with TRBJ1-3; D ambiguous. V was pared by 2 bases and J by 4 bases, with 12 bases between. The CDR3 is 15 residues long. CDR1 MNHNS and CDR2 SASEGT come from the germline V gene. CDR3 in amino acids: CASSESSRPGNTIYF. The CDR3 DNA reads TGTGCCAGCAGTGAATCCTCCCGACCCGGAAACACCATATATTTT.

This clone is labeled medium-sized. This rearrangement joins TRBV7-6 to TRBJ2-2; a possible D gene is TRBD2 (7 bases). Germline V lookup: CDR1 SGHVS, CDR2 FNYEAQ. V lost 5 bases to trimming and J lost 4 bases, with 14 bases between them. This CDR3 comprises 15 residues. In DNA, the CDR3 is TGTGCCAGCAGCACGGGGGGCGAAGGCACCGGGGAGCTGTTTTTT. Translating gives CASSTGGEGTGELFF.

The chain uses TRBV5-1 and TRBJ1-3; tentative D call: TRBD1 (5 bases). Germline lookup yields CDR1 SGHRS and CDR2 YFSETQ. The CDR3 runs 14 residues. Trimming stripped 2 bases from V and 2 bases from J, with 8 bases between. CDR3 in DNA: TGCGCCAGCAGCTTCCAAGGGGCTGGAAACACCATATATTTT. Translated: CASSFQGAGNTIYF.

V and J are TRBV9 and TRBJ2-1; TRBD1 might be the D (7 bases). Germline V gene lookup returns CDR1 SGDLS and CDR2 YYNGEE. The CDR3 extends over 16 amino acids. Trimming removed 6 bases from V and 5 bases from J, with 21 bases in between. This chain's CDR3 is CASTVGGGTAHNEQFF. DNA of the CDR3: TGTGCCAGCACCGTGGGTGGCGGGACAGCGCACAATGAGCAGTTCTTC. The full variable domain, rest sourced from reference TRBV9 and TRBJ2-1, is DSGVTQTPKHLITATGQRVTLRCSPRSGDLSVYWYQQSLDQGLQFLIQYYNGEERAKGNILERFSAQQFPDLHSELNLSSLELGDSALYFCASTVGGGTAHNEQFFGPGTRLTVL.